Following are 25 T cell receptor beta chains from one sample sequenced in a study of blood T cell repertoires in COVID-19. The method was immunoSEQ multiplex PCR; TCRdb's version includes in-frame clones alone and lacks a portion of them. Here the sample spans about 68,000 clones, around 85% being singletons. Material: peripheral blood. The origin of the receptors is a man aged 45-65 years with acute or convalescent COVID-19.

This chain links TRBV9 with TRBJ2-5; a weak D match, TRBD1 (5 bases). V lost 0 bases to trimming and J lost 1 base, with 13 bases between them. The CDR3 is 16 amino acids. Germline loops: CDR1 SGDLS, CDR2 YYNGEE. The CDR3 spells CASSVAPGILQETQYF. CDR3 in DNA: TGTGCCAGCAGCGTAGCTCCAGGGATACTCCAAGAGACCCAGTACTTC.

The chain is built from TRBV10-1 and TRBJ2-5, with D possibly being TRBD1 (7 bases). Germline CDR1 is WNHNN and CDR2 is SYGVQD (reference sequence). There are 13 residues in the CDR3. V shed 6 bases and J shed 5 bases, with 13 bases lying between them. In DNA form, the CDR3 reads TGCGCCAGCAGCAGGGGGGTGGAGGAGACCCAGTACTTC. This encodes CASSRGVEETQYF.

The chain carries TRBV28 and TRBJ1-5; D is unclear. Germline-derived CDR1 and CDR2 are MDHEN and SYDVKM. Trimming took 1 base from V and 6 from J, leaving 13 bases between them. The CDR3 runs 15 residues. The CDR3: CASSLSGEWSQPQHF. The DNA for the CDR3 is TGTGCCAGCAGTTTATCCGGGGAGTGGTCTCAGCCCCAGCATTTT.

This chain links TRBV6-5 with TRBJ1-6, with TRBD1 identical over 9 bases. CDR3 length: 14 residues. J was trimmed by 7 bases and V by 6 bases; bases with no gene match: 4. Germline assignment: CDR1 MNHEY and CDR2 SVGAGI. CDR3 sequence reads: CASSRDRVNSPLHF. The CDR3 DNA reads TGTGCCAGCAGCCGGGACAGGGTAAATTCACCCCTCCACTTT.

This chain's CDR3 is CSASRRGELFF. The CDR3 DNA follows: TGCAGTGCTAGTCGGCGGGGGGAGCTGTTTTTT. V usage is TRBV20-1 and J usage is TRBJ2-2; D unclear. Deletions cut 3 bases from V and 8 bases from J, with 7 bases between. CDR1 is DFQATT, CDR2 SNEGSKA, per germline (reference sequence). This CDR3 has 11 residues.

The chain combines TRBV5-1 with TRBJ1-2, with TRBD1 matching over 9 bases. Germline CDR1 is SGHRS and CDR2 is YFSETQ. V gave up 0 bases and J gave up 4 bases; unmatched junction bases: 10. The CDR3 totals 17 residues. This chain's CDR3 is CASSLVIGRDRVYGYTF. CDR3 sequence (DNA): TGCGCCAGCAGCTTGGTTATTGGGCGGGACAGGGTCTATGGCTACACCTTC.

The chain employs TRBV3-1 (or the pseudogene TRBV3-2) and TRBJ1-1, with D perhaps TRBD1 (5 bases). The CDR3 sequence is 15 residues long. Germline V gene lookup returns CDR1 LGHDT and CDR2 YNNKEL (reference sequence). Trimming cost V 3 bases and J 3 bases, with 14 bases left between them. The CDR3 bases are TGTGCCAGCAGCCAGAGGGGCGGGGGAGACACTGAAGCTTTCTTT. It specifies CASSQRGGGDTEAFF.

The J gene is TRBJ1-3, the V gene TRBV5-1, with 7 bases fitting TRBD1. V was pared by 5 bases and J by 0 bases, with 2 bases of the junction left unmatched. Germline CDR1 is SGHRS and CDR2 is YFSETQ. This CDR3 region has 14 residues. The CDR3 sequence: CASSTGDSGNTIYF. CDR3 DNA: TGCGCCAGCAGTACAGGGGACTCTGGAAACACCATATATTTT.

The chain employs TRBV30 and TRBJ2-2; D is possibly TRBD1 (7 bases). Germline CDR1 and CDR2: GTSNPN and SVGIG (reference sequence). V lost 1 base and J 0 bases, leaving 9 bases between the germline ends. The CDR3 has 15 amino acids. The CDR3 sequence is CAWSARGANTGELFF. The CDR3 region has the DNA TGTGCCTGGAGTGCCAGGGGGGCGAACACCGGGGAGCTGTTTTTT.

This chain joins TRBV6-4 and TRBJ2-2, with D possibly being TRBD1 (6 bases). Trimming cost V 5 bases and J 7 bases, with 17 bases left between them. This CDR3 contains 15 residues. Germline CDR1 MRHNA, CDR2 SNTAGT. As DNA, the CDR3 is TGTGCCAGCAGTCTCGGTTCAGGGGCAGACGGGGAGCTGTTTTTT. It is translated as CASSLGSGADGELFF.

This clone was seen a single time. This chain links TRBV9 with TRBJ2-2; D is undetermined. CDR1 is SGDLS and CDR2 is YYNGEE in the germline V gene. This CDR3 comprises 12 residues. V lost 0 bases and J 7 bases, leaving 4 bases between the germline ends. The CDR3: CASSVDIGELFF. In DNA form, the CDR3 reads TGTGCCAGCAGCGTAGACATCGGGGAGCTGTTTTTT.

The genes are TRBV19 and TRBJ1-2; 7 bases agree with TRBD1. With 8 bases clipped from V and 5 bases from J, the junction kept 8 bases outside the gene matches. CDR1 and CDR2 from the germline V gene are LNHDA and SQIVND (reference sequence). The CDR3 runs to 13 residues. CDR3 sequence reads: CASLDRKIYGYTF. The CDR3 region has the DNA TGTGCCAGTCTGGACAGGAAGATTTATGGCTACACCTTC. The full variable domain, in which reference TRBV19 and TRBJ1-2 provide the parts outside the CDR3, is DGGITQSPKYLFRKEGQNVTLSCEQNLNHDAMYWYRQDPGQGLRLIYYSQIVNDFQKGDIAEGYSVSREKKESFPLTVTSAQKNPTAFYLCASLDRKIYGYTFGSGTRLTVV.

CDR3 nucleotide sequence: TGTGCCAGCAGCTTAGATCTGGTCGGGGTGAGAGAGACCCAGTACTTC. Encoded protein: CASSLDLVGVRETQYF. The chain links TRBV11-2 to TRBJ2-5, with a possible D match to TRBD2 (5 bases). The germline CDR1 and CDR2 sequences are SGHAT and FQNNGV. The CDR3 is 16 amino acids. The V gene lost 0 bases and the J gene lost 4 bases, with 15 bases spanning the gap.

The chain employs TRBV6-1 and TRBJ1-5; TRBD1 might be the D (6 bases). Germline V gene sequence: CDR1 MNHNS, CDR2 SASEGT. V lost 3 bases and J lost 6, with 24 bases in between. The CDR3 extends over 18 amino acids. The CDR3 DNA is TGTGCCAGCAGTGACCGGGACACGGAGGCACGAAGGGGTCAGCCCCAGCATTTT. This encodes CASSDRDTEARRGQPQHF.

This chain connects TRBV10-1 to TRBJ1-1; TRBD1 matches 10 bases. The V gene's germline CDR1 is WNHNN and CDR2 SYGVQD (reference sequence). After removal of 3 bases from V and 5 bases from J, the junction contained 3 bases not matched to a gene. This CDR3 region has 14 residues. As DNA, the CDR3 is TGCGCCAGCAGTGACCGGACAGGGGGAACTGAAGCTTTCTTT. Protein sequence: CASSDRTGGTEAFF.

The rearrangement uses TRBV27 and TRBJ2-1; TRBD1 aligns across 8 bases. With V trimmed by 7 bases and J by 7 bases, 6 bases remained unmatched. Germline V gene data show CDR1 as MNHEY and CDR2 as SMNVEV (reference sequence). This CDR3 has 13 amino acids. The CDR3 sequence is CASNRGAGNEQFF. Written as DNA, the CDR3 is TGTGCCAGCAACAGGGGGGCTGGTAATGAGCAGTTCTTC.

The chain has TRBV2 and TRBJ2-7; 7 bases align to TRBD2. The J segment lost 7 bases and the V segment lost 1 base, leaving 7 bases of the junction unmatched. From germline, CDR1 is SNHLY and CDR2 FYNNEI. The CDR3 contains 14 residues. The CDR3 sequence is CASSEGEGTGEQYV. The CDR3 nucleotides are TGTGCCAGCAGTGAAGGGGAGGGTACTGGGGAGCAGTACGTC.

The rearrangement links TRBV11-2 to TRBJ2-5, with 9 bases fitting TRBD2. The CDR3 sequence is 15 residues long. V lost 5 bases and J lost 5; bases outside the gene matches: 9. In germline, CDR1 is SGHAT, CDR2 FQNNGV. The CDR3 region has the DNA TGTGCCAGCAGCGAAGGTCCTAGCGGGGTGGAGACCCAGTACTTC. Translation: CASSEGPSGVETQYF. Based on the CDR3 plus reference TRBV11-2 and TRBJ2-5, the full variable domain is EAGVAQSPRYKIIEKRQSVAFWCNPISGHATLYWYQQILGQGPKLLIQFQNNGVVDDSQLPKDRFSAERLKGVDSTLKIQPAKLEDSAVYLCASSEGPSGVETQYFGPGTRLLVL.

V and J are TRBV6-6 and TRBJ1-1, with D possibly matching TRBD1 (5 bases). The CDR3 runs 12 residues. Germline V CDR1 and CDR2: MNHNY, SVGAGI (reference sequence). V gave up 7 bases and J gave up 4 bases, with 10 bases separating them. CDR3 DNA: TGTGCCAGCAACCCGGGGGGCACTGAAGCTTTCTTT. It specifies CASNPGGTEAFF.

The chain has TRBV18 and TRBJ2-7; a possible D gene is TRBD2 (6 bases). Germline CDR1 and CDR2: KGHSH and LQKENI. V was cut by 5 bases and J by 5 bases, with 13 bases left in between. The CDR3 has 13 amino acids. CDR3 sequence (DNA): TGTGCCAGCTCAGAGACTAGACTCGACGAGCAGTACGTC. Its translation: CASSETRLDEQYV.

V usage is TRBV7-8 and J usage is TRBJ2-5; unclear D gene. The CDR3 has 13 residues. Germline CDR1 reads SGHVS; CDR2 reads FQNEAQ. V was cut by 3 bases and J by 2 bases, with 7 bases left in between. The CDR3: CASSFNSQETQYF. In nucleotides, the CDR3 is TGTGCCAGCAGCTTTAACAGTCAAGAGACCCAGTACTTC.

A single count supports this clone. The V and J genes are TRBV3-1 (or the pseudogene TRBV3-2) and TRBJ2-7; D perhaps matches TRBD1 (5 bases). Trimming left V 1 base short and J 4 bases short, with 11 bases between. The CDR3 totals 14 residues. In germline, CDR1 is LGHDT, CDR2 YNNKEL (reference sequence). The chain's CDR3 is CASSQVGQMYEQYF. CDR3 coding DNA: TGTGCCAGCAGCCAAGTGGGGCAGATGTACGAGCAGTACTTC.

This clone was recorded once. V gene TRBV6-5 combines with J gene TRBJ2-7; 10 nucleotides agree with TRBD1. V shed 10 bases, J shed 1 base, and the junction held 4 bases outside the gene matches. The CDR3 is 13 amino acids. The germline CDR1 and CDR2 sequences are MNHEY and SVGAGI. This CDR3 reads CANRDRGSYEQYV. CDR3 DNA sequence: TGTGCCAACCGGGACAGGGGATCCTACGAGCAGTACGTC.

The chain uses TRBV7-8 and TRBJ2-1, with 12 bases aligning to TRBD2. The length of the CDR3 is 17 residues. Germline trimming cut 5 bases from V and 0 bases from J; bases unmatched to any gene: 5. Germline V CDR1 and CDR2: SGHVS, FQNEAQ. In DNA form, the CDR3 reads TGTGCCAGCAGCGAGGGACTAGCGGGTAGCTCCTACAATGAGCAGTTCTTC. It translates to CASSEGLAGSSYNEQFF.

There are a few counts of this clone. The CDR3 DNA follows: TGTGCCAGCAGTGAAACCCCACAGGGTCAACTGTTTTTT. Its translation is CASSETPQGQLFF. The chain links TRBV2 to TRBJ1-4; the D gene is possibly TRBD1 (6 bases). The CDR3 has 13 amino acids. Between the trimmed V and J ends, which lost 2 bases and 12 bases, there was a span of 13 bases. Germline values: CDR1 SNHLY, CDR2 FYNNEI.